These T cell receptor beta chains were read from a single sample in a study of OX40 agonist ivuxolimab in advanced cancers. Data came from immunoSEQ multiplex PCR; TCRdb stores just in-frame clones and leaves some out. The sample consists of roughly 65,000 clones, 80% to 95% of them appearing once. Sequencing used CD4+ or CD8+ T cells sorted from blood, obtained in a trial of the OX40 agonist ivuxolimab. These receptors were collected from an adult with an advanced solid tumor such as melanoma, head and neck, liver or kidney cancer. Each CDR3 is given with its conserved first and last residue. Fields, in order: V gene, clone size, J gene, D gene, CDR3 DNA, CDR3 protein. The D gene is left open where the match is weak. Clone size appears in some rows only: once, few, many, or a class for an expanded clone.

v_call: TRBV27; clone_size: .; j_call: TRBJ1-2; d_call: .; cdr3_nt: TGTGCCAGCAGTTTATCGGCAGGGCCGGACTATGGCTACACCTTC; cdr3_aa: CASSLSAGPDYGYTF
v_call: TRBV9; clone_size: .; j_call: TRBJ2-2; d_call: .; cdr3_nt: TGTGCCGGCAGCCCGACGATTATCCCCACCGGGGAGCTGTTTTTT; cdr3_aa: CAGSPTIIPTGELFF
v_call: TRBV10-3; clone_size: .; j_call: TRBJ1-4; d_call: TRBD1; cdr3_nt: TGTGCCATCGCCGCGGGACAGGGGGCTTTAGGTGAAAAACTGTTTTTT; cdr3_aa: CAIAAGQGALGEKLFF
v_call: TRBV18; clone_size: once; j_call: TRBJ1-4; d_call: .; cdr3_nt: TGTGCCAGCTCACCGGACGTAGCTAATGAAAAACTGTTTTTT; cdr3_aa: CASSPDVANEKLFF
v_call: TRBV27; clone_size: .; j_call: TRBJ1-2; d_call: .; cdr3_nt: TGTGCCAGTAGTAGAGGGCATGGCTACACCTTC; cdr3_aa: CASSRGHGYTF
v_call: TRBV2; clone_size: .; j_call: TRBJ2-3; d_call: TRBD2; cdr3_nt: TGTGCCAGCAGTGAATTAGGACTAAGCGGGGGCACAGATACGCAGTATTTT; cdr3_aa: CASSELGLSGGTDTQYF
v_call: TRBV19; clone_size: .; j_call: TRBJ2-6; d_call: TRBD2; cdr3_nt: TGTGCCAGTAGTCCTCTAGCGGGAGGGCAGACTGGGGCCAACGTCCTGACTTTC; cdr3_aa: CASSPLAGGQTGANVLTF
v_call: TRBV5-1; clone_size: .; j_call: TRBJ2-2; d_call: .; cdr3_nt: TGCGCCAGCAGCTTGGCTCGCAGCTACACCGGGGAGCTGTTTTTT; cdr3_aa: CASSLARSYTGELFF
v_call: TRBV7-2; clone_size: .; j_call: TRBJ2-7; d_call: .; cdr3_nt: TGTGCCAGCACCACCTGGGGCAGGCTCGACGAGCAGTACTTC; cdr3_aa: CASTTWGRLDEQYF
v_call: TRBV6-1; clone_size: .; j_call: TRBJ2-7; d_call: TRBD2; cdr3_nt: TGTGCCAGCAGGACTAGCAGCTCAAGCTCCTACGAGCAGTACTTC; cdr3_aa: CASRTSSSSSYEQYF
v_call: TRBV10-3; clone_size: .; j_call: TRBJ2-1; d_call: TRBD2; cdr3_nt: TGTGCCATCAGTGACAGGGGACGGCTACTAGCGGGAGGTCATGAGCAGTTCTTC; cdr3_aa: CAISDRGRLLAGGHEQFF
v_call: TRBV19; clone_size: .; j_call: TRBJ2-5; d_call: .; cdr3_nt: TGTGCCAGTAGTACCGGGTTAGGGGAGACCCAGTACTTC; cdr3_aa: CASSTGLGETQYF
v_call: TRBV5-1; clone_size: .; j_call: TRBJ2-7; d_call: TRBD2; cdr3_nt: TGCGCCAGCAGCTTGACTAGCGGAGACAAAAGCTCCTACGAGCAGTACTTC; cdr3_aa: CASSLTSGDKSSYEQYF
v_call: TRBV18; clone_size: .; j_call: TRBJ1-2; d_call: .; cdr3_nt: TGTGCCAGCTCACCACCCGGAAGGGTCGCTTACGGCTACACCTTC; cdr3_aa: CASSPPGRVAYGYTF
v_call: TRBV19; clone_size: .; j_call: TRBJ2-2; d_call: TRBD1; cdr3_nt: TGTGCCAGTAGTATCTGGGACAGGGGGGTTAGTGTCACCGGGGAGCTGTTTTTT; cdr3_aa: CASSIWDRGVSVTGELFF
v_call: TRBV27; clone_size: .; j_call: TRBJ2-2; d_call: .; cdr3_nt: TGTGCCAGCACCCCCTCCCCACGGTGGGCCCCTGGGGAGCTGTTTTTT; cdr3_aa: CASTPSPRWAPGELFF
v_call: TRBV7-3; clone_size: .; j_call: TRBJ2-2; d_call: TRBD2; cdr3_nt: TGTGCCAGCAGCTTATTGCGGCCTGGGACTAGCGGCCTCACCGGGGAGCTGTTTTTT; cdr3_aa: CASSLLRPGTSGLTGELFF
v_call: TRBV10-3; clone_size: .; j_call: TRBJ1-2; d_call: .; cdr3_nt: TGTGCCATCAGTAACAAGGACAGCCGCTACACCTTC; cdr3_aa: CAISNKDSRYTF
v_call: TRBV10-2; clone_size: .; j_call: TRBJ2-2; d_call: TRBD1; cdr3_nt: TGCGCCAGCAGTGTTACCCGGGACAGGGCCACCGGGGAGCTGTTTTTT; cdr3_aa: CASSVTRDRATGELFF
v_call: TRBV2; clone_size: .; j_call: TRBJ1-6; d_call: .; cdr3_nt: TGTGCCAGCAGTGACGTCAGGCAGTCACCCCTCCACTTT; cdr3_aa: CASSDVRQSPLHF
v_call: TRBV28; clone_size: .; j_call: TRBJ2-1; d_call: .; cdr3_nt: TGTGCCAGCAGTCGTTCGGGCCGCAATGAGCAGTTCTTC; cdr3_aa: CASSRSGRNEQFF
v_call: TRBV2; clone_size: .; j_call: TRBJ2-6; d_call: .; cdr3_nt: TGTGCCAGCAGTGGCCGGGTAGGTGGGGCCAACGTCCTGACTTTC; cdr3_aa: CASSGRVGGANVLTF
v_call: TRBV19; clone_size: .; j_call: TRBJ2-2; d_call: .; cdr3_nt: TGTGCCAGTATTGCGGGACAAACAACCGGGGAGCTGTTTTTT; cdr3_aa: CASIAGQTTGELFF
v_call: TRBV19; clone_size: .; j_call: TRBJ2-1; d_call: .; cdr3_nt: TGTGCCAGTAGTATGTATGGGGGGTCTAATGAGCAGTTCTTC; cdr3_aa: CASSMYGGSNEQFF
v_call: TRBV2; clone_size: .; j_call: TRBJ2-7; d_call: .; cdr3_nt: TGTGCCGGGGGGCGGGACTCCTCCCGCGAGCAGTACTTC; cdr3_aa: CAGGRDSSREQYF
v_call: TRBV29-1; clone_size: once; j_call: TRBJ2-1; d_call: .; cdr3_nt: TGCAGCGTTGGTTCTCTGGAGCAGTTCTTC; cdr3_aa: CSVGSLEQFF
v_call: TRBV19; clone_size: .; j_call: TRBJ2-7; d_call: TRBD1; cdr3_nt: TGTGCCAGTAGTAGACAGGGGCAGGGCTACTACGAGCAGTACTTC; cdr3_aa: CASSRQGQGYYEQYF
v_call: TRBV27; clone_size: .; j_call: TRBJ2-3; d_call: .; cdr3_nt: TGTGCCAGCAGTTTGGGGCGGCGATCAGATACGCAGTATTTT; cdr3_aa: CASSLGRRSDTQYF
v_call: TRBV5-1; clone_size: .; j_call: TRBJ1-5; d_call: .; cdr3_nt: TGCGCCAGCAGCTTGGAAGGTAGGGCTAGCAATCAGCCCCAGCATTTT; cdr3_aa: CASSLEGRASNQPQHF
v_call: TRBV5-4; clone_size: .; j_call: TRBJ2-1; d_call: .; cdr3_nt: TGTGCCAGCAGCTTGGGGGCCCCGAGCTCCTACAATGAGCAGTTCTTC; cdr3_aa: CASSLGAPSSYNEQFF
v_call: TRBV5-1; clone_size: .; j_call: TRBJ2-7; d_call: .; cdr3_nt: TGCGCCAGCAGCCCCGGACAGCGAGGGTACGAGCAGTACTTC; cdr3_aa: CASSPGQRGYEQYF
v_call: TRBV11-2; clone_size: .; j_call: TRBJ2-2; d_call: .; cdr3_nt: TGTGCCAGCAGCTTGACACTCACCGGGGAGCTGTTTTTT; cdr3_aa: CASSLTLTGELFF
v_call: TRBV29-1; clone_size: .; j_call: TRBJ1-2; d_call: .; cdr3_nt: TGCAGCGCGGGTGGCAGCTCCGCTTTAGGGAATGGCTACACCTTC; cdr3_aa: CSAGGSSALGNGYTF
v_call: TRBV11-2; clone_size: .; j_call: TRBJ1-1; d_call: .; cdr3_nt: TGTGCCAGCAGCCGGCCGTTCACTGAAGCTTTCTTT; cdr3_aa: CASSRPFTEAFF
v_call: TRBV7-3; clone_size: .; j_call: TRBJ2-2; d_call: .; cdr3_nt: TGTGCCAGCAGCTTACTTAGGAACACCGGGGAGCTGTTTTTT; cdr3_aa: CASSLLRNTGELFF
v_call: TRBV6-1; clone_size: .; j_call: TRBJ2-7; d_call: .; cdr3_nt: TGTGCCAGCAGTGAACTGGGCGACAGATCCCGCGAGCAGTACTTC; cdr3_aa: CASSELGDRSREQYF
v_call: TRBV19; clone_size: once; j_call: TRBJ1-1; d_call: .; cdr3_nt: TGTGCCAGTAGTAGACAGGCTGGGGATACTGAAGCTTTCTTT; cdr3_aa: CASSRQAGDTEAFF
v_call: TRBV9; clone_size: .; j_call: TRBJ2-1; d_call: .; cdr3_nt: TGTGCCAGCAGCGTAGATAATCGAGGACGGTGGAATGAGCAGTTCTTC; cdr3_aa: CASSVDNRGRWNEQFF
v_call: TRBV11-3; clone_size: once; j_call: TRBJ1-1; d_call: .; cdr3_nt: TGTGCCAGCAGCTTAGGGGGGGTTCAGAACACTGAAGCTTTCTTT; cdr3_aa: CASSLGGVQNTEAFF
v_call: TRBV18; clone_size: .; j_call: TRBJ1-1; d_call: .; cdr3_nt: TGTGCCAGCTCACCTAGAGACGGTGTTGGAGCTTTCTTT; cdr3_aa: CASSPRDGVGAFF